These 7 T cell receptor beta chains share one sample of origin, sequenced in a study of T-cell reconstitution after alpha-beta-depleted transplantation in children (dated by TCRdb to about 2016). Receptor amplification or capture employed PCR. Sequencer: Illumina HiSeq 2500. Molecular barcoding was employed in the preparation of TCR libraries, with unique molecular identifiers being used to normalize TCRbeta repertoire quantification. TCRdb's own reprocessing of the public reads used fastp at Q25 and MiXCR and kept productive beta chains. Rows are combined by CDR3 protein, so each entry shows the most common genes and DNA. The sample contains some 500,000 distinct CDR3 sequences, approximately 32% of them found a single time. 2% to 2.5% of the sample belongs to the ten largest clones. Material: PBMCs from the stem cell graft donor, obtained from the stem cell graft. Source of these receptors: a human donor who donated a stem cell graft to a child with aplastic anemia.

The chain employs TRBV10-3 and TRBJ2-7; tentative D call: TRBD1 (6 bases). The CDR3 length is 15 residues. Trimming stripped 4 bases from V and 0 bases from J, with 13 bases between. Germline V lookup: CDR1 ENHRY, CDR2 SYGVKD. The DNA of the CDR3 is TGTGCCATCAGTGCAGGGGCTCCAAGCTCCTACGAGCAGTACTTC. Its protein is CAISAGAPSSYEQYF.

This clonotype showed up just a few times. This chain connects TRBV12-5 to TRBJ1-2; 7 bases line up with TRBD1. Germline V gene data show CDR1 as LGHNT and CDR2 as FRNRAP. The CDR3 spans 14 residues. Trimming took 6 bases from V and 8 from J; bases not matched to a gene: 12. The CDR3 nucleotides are TGTGCTAGTGGCCCCTCGGAGACAGGGCAGGGCTACACCTTC. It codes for CASGPSETGQGYTF.

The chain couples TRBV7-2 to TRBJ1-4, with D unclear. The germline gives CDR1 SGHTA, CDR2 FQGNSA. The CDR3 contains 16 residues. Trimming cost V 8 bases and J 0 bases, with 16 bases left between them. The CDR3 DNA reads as TGTGCCAGCTCCAAGCGCCGCACTGCAACTAATGAAAAACTGTTTTTT. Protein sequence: CASSKRRTATNEKLFF. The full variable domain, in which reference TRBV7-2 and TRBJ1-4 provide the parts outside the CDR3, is GAGVSQSPSNKVTEKGKDVELRCDPISGHTALYWYRQSLGQGLEFLIYFQGNSAPDKSGLPSDRFSAERTGGSVSTLTIQRTQQEDSAVYLCASSKRRTATNEKLFFGSGTQLSVL.

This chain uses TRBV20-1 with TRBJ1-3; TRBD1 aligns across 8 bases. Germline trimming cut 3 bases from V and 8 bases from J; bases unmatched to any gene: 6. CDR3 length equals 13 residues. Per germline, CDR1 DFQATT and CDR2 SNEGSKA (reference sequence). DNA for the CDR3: TGCAGTGCTAGGACAGGGGTAGGAGACACCATATATTTT. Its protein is CSARTGVGDTIYF.

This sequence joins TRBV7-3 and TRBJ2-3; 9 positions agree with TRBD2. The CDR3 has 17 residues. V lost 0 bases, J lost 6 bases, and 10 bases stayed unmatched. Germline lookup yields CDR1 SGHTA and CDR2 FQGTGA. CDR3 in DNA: TGTGCCAGCAGCTTAACCCCGGGTAGCGGGAGTAAGGATACGCAGTATTTT. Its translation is CASSLTPGSGSKDTQYF.

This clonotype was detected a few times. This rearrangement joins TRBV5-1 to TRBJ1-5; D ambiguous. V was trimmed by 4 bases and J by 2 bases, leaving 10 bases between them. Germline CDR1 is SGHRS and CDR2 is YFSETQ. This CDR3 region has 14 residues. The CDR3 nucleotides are TGCGCCAGCAGCCCGACAACGGGCAATCAGCCCCAGCATTTT. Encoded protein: CASSPTTGNQPQHF. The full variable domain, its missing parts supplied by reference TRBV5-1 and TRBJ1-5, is KAGVTQTPRYLIKTRGQQVTLSCSPISGHRSVSWYQQTPGQGLQFLFEYFSETQRNKGNFPGRFSGRQFSNSRSEMNVSTLELGDSALYLCASSPTTGNQPQHFGDGTRLSIL.

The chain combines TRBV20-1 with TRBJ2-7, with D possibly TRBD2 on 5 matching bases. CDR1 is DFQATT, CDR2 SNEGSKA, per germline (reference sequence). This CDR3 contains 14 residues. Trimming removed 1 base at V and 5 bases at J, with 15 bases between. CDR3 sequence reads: CSARAGSALDEQYF. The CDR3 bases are TGCAGTGCTAGAGCGGGTAGCGCTCTGGACGAGCAGTACTTC.